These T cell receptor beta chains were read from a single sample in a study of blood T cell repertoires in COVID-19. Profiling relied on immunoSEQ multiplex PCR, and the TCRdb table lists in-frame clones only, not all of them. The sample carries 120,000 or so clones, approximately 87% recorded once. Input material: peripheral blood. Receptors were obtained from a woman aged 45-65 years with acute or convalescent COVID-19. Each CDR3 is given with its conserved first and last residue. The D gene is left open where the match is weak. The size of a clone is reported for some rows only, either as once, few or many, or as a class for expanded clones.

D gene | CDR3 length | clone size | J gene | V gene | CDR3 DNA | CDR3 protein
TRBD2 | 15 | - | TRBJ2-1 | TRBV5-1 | TGCGCCAGCAGCTTGACTAGCGGGCCATACAATGAGCAGTTCTTC | CASSLTSGPYNEQFF
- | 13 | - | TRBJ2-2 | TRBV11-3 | TGTGCCAGCAGCTTAGCCAGGACCGGGGAGCTGTTTTTT | CASSLARTGELFF
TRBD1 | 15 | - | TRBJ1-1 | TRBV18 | TGTGCCAGCTCACCCCAGACAGGGACGAACACTGAAGCTTTCTTT | CASSPQTGTNTEAFF
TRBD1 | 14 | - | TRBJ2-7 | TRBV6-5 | TGTGCCAGCAGTTACCGCAGGGGGCTTGGCGAGCAGTACTTC | CASSYRRGLGEQYF
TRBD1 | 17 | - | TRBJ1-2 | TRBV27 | TGTGCCAGCAGTTTGACCCTTCCTACAGGGGCGGGATATGGCTACACCTTC | CASSLTLPTGAGYGYTF
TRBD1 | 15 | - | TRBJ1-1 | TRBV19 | TGTGCCAGTAGTATAGAAGAGGACAGGGACCGTGAAGCTTTCTTT | CASSIEEDRDREAFF
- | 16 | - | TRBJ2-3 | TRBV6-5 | TGTGCCAGCAGTTACTCGGTGCGGGGTGGCACAGATACGCAGTATTTT | CASSYSVRGGTDTQYF
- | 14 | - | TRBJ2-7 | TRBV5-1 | TGCGCCAGCAGCGTGGACACATACTCCTACGAGCAGTACTTC | CASSVDTYSYEQYF
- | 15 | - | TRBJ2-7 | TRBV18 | TGTGCCAGCTCACCGCGGGGCGGGGTAGTCTACGAGCAGTACTTC | CASSPRGGVVYEQYF
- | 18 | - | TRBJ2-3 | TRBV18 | TGTGCCAGCTCACCATCGATGCCAGGTTCACGGTTCACAGATACGCAGTATTTT | CASSPSMPGSRFTDTQYF
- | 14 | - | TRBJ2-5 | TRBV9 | TGTGCCAGCAGCAACGACGGGGGGCGAGAGACCCAGTACTTC | CASSNDGGRETQYF
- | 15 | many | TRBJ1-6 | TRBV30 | TGTGCCTGGTCAGGCAGTAAGGGGCATAATTCACCCCTCCACTTT | CAWSGSKGHNSPLHF
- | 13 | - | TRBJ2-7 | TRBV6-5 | TGTGCCAGCAGTTACCACAGGGCCTACGAGCAGTACTTC | CASSYHRAYEQYF
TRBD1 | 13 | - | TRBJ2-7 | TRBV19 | TGTGCCAGTAGAGGACAGGGGTCGGGGGAGCAGTACTTC | CASRGQGSGEQYF
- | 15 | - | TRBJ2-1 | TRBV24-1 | TGTGCCACCAGTCTGCAGGGGCTTTCCTACAATGAGCAGTTCTTC | CATSLQGLSYNEQFF
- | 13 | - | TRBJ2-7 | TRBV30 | TGTGCCTGGAGTCGAGAGGGTCCCCACGAGCAGTACTTC | CAWSREGPHEQYF
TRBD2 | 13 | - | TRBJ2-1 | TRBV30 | TGTGCCTGGATGACTAGCCTGGGCAATGAGCAGTTCTTC | CAWMTSLGNEQFF
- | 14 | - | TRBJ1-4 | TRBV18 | TGTGCCAGCTCACCCAACGACAGGAATGAAAAACTGTTTTTT | CASSPNDRNEKLFF
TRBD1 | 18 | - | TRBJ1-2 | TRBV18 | TGTGCCAGCTCTCCCCGTCCCGGGACAGGGGGCGGGGGATATGGCTACACCTTC | CASSPRPGTGGGGYGYTF
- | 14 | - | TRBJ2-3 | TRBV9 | TGTGCCAGCAGCGTCCGACAGGAGACAGATACGCAGTATTTT | CASSVRQETDTQYF
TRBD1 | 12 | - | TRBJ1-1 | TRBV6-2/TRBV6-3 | TGTGCCAGCAGCCTGACAGGGAGTGAAGCTTTCTTT | CASSLTGSEAFF
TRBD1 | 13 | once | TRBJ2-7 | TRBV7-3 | TGTGCCAGCAGCCCAGGGGGCGGCTACGAGCAGTACTTC | CASSPGGGYEQYF
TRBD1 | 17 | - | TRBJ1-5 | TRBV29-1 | TGCAGCGTCATACTCCGGGACAGGGGGAATAGCAATCAGCCCCAGCATTTT | CSVILRDRGNSNQPQHF
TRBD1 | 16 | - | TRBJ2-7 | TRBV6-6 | TGTGCCAGCAGTTACCACGGACAGGGTAGGGAAGGCGAGCAGTACTTC | CASSYHGQGREGEQYF
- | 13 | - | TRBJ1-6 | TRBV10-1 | TGCGCCAGCAGACATCCGACGGGTTCACCCCTCCACTTT | CASRHPTGSPLHF
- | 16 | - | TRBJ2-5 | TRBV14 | TGTGCCAGCAGCCAAGGATTCAAGGGGGTCCAAGAGACCCAGTACTTC | CASSQGFKGVQETQYF
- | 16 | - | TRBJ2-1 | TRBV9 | TGTGCCAGCAGCGTAGGTACAGGGAAAGTGGACAATGAGCAGTTCTTC | CASSVGTGKVDNEQFF
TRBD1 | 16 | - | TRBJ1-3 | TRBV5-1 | TGCGCCAGCAGCTCATCTACGACAGGGCTAGGAAACACCATATATTTT | CASSSSTTGLGNTIYF
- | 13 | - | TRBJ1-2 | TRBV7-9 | TGTGCCAGCAGCTTAGAACGGGTCTATGGCTACACCTTC | CASSLERVYGYTF
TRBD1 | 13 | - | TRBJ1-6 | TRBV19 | TGTGCCAGCATGGACAGGGGCGATTCACCCCTCCACTTT | CASMDRGDSPLHF
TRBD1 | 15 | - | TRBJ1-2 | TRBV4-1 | TGCGCCAGCAGCCAAGATCCACAGGGGAACTATGGCTACACCTTC | CASSQDPQGNYGYTF
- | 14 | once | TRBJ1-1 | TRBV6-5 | TGTGCCAGCAGAGGAGGGGCGTGGGGCACTGAAGCTTTCTTT | CASRGGAWGTEAFF
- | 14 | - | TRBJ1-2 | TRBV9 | TGTGCCAGCAGCGTAGAGGGGATACCATATGGCTACACCTTC | CASSVEGIPYGYTF
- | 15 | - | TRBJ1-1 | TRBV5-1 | TGCGCCAGCAGCTTGACTGGGCAGGGGAAGGGGGAAGCTTTCTTT | CASSLTGQGKGEAFF
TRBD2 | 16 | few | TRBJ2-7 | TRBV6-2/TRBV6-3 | TGTGCCAGCAGTTTCCCCCCGGGACTAGCGACCTACGAGCAGTACTTC | CASSFPPGLATYEQYF
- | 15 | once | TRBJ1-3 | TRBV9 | TGTGCCAGCTGGGGAGGGGAGAGCTCTGGAAACACCATATATTTT | CASWGGESSGNTIYF
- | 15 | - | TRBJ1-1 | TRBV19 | TGTGCCAGTAGCAAGACCCTAACAGGCAACACTGAAGCTTTCTTT | CASSKTLTGNTEAFF
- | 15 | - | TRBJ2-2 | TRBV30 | TGTGCCTGGAGTGTAGGCGGGACGCAGGGCGGGGAGCTGTTTTTT | CAWSVGGTQGGELFF
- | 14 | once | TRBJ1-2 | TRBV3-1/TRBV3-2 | TGTGCCAGCAGCCAAGATGCGGGAACCTATGGCTACACCTTC | CASSQDAGTYGYTF
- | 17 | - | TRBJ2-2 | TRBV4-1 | TGCGCCAGCAGCGAAAATAGTCGAGCGGCAGCCACCGGGGAGCTGTTTTTT | CASSENSRAAATGELFF